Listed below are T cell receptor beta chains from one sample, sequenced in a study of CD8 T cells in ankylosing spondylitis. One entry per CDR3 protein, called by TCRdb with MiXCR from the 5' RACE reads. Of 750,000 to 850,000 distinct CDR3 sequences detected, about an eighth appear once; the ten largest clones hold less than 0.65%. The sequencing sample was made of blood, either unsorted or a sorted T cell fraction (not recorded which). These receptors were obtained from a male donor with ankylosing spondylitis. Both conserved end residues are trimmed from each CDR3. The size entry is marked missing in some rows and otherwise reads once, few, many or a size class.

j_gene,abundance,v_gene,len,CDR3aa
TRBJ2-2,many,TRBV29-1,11,SVTEGRAGELF
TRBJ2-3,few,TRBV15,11,ATSRVATDTQY
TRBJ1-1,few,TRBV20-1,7,SARRTPT
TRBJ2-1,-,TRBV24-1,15,ATSDPLRQGNYNEQF
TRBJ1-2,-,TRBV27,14,ASSLSWNGIVGGYT
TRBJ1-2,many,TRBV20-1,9,SAQRGLSYT
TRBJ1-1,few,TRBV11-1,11,ASSQTRDTEAF
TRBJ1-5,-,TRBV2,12,ASSGTNLNQPQH
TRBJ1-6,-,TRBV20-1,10,SARTPGAPLH
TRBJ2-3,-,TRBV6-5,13,ASSSGLVLTDTQY
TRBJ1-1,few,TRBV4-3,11,ASSQSDGYGAF
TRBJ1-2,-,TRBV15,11,ATSSQGGYGYT
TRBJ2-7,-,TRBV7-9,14,ASSFQGQTFRYEQY
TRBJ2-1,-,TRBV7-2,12,ASSLAGLVNEQF
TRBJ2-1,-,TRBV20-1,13,SAGSPAVSYNEQF
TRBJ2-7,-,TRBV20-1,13,SARDWTGGNYEQY
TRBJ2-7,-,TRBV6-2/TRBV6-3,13,ASSLRGTGADEQY
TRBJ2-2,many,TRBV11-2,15,ASSLGSWGTNTGELF
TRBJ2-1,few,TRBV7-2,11,ASSYQTSGATF
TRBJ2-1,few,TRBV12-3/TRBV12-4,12,ASSRMGGDNEQF
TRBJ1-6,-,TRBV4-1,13,ASSQFGALGSPLH
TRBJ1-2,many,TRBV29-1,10,SVVKQTYGYT
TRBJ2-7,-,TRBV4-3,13,ASSQDWLGGREQY
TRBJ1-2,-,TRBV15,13,ATSRVAGQQHGYT
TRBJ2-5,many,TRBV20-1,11,SARDLSQETQY
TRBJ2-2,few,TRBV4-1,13,ASSPRGSNTGELF
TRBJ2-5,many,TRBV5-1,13,ASSFRGSEQETQY
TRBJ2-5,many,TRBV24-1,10,ATSDSLETQY
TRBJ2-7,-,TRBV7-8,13,ASSPQRQFSYEQY
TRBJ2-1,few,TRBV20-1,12,SASRSRAYNEQF
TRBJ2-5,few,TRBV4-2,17,ASSQEDSYASVAMETQY
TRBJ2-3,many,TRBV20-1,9,SSRVADTQY
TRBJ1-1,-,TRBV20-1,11,SARGPAGTEAF
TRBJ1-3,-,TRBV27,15,ASSPRGHFSAGNTIY
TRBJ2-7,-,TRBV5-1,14,ASSSISGALSYEQY
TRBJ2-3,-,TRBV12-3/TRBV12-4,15,ASSSSWGLGSTDTQY
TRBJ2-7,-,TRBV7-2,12,ASSPTPSSYEQY
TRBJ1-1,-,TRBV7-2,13,ASKRTGGGYTEAF
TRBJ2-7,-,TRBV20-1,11,SASWRGEYEQY
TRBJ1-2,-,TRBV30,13,AWSLPGQGGYGYT
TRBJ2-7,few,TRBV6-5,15,ASSTERVGTQSYEQY
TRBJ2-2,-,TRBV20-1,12,SASLAGVTGELF
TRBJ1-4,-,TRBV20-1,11,SAMWNTNEKLF
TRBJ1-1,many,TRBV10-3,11,AIRGQEDTEAF
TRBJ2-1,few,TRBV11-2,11,ASSQLEVNEQF
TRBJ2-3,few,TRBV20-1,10,SAQQSTDTQY
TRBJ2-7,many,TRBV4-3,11,ASSQVIGYEQY
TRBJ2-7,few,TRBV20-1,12,SATASGRPYEQY
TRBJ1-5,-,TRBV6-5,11,ASSYTEYQPQH
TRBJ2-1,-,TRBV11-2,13,ASSGDSNPYNEQF
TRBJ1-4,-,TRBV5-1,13,ASSLGIGSREKLF
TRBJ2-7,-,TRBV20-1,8,SAAHAEQY